The present entry profiles one T cell receptor beta chain with its context. The antigen this receptor binds is unknown. Per-base qualities were not stored, and no clone one base away is much larger. This sample is part of a study of control samples from healthy donors and cancer patients (dated by TCRdb to about 2020). To prepare the library, the immunoSEQ multiplex PCR assay was applied. TCRdb stores this immuneACCESS table with in-frame sequences only. Part of the clones is absent; in the studies checked, under half of the shortfall reflects unresolved V genes, and no reason is known for the rest. The sample table shows about 130,000 clones, and around nine tenths are seen once. 6% to 9.5% of the sample belongs to the ten largest clones. Between the V and J ends, shortened by 2 bases and 3 bases respectively, the junction contains 10 bases. From the cysteine up to the phenylalanine, the CDR3 has a length of 14 residues. Just CDR3 DNA is preserved here, 42 bases in frame from base 1. The germline V gene provides CDR1 MNHEY and CDR2 SVGAGI.

The clonotype was recovered from a man in his forties or fifties with head and neck cancer. Recombination linked TRBV6-5 to TRBJ1-2; there is no confident call for the D gene. The sample taken for sequencing was PBMCs. The DNA sequence reads TGTGCCAGCAGTTACAGCCTCCAGTACTATGGCTACACCTTC. Its protein is CASSYSLQYYGYTF.